Described below is a single T cell receptor (beta chain) sequence and its context. This CDR3 is 15 amino acids long. CDR1 is SNHLY and CDR2 is FYNNEI in the germline V gene. The J segment lost 1 base and the V segment lost 10 bases, leaving 8 bases of the junction unmatched. Single viable CD3+CD4+CD8-CD45RO+ cells were sorted as the memory CD4+ T cells. The data are from a study of memory CD4+ T cells and cytomegalovirus serostatus. TCRdb keeps only in-frame clones here, not all; method: immunoSEQ multiplex PCR. Of tens of thousands of clones in the sample, around three quarters were seen once. The chain employs TRBV2 and TRBJ2-2; 8 nucleotides match TRBD2. Sample: memory CD4+ T cells from blood. The source is an adult in good health and CMV-seronegative. CDR3 nucleotide sequence: TGTGCCAACCTTAGCGGGGAGAAGAACACCGGGGAGCTGTTTTTT. This gives the protein CANLSGEKNTGELFF.